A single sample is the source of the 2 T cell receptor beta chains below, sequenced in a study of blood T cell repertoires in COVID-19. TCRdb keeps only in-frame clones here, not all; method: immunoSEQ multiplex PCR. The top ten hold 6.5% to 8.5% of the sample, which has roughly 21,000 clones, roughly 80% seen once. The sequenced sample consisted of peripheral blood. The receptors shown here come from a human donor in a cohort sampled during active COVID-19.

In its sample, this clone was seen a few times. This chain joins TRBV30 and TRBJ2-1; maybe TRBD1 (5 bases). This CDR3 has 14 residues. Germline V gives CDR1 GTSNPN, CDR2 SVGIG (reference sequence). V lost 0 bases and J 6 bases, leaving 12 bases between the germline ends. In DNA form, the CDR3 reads TGTGCCTGGAGTGTACTGGAAGGGGCCAATGAGCAGTTCTTC. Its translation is CAWSVLEGANEQFF. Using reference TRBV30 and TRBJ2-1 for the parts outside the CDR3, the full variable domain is SQTIHQWPATLVQPVGSPLSLECTVEGTSNPNLYWYRQAAGRGLQLLFYSVGIGQISSEVPQNLSASRPQDRQFILSSKKLLLSDSGFYLCAWSVLEGANEQFFGPGTRLTVL.

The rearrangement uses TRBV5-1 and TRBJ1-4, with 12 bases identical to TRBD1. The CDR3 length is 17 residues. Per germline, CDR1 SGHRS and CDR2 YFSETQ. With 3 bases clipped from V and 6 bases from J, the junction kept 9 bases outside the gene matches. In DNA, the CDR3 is TGCGCCAGCAGCTCGGGAAGTGGGACAGGGGGCTATGAAAAACTGTTTTTT. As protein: CASSSGSGTGGYEKLFF.